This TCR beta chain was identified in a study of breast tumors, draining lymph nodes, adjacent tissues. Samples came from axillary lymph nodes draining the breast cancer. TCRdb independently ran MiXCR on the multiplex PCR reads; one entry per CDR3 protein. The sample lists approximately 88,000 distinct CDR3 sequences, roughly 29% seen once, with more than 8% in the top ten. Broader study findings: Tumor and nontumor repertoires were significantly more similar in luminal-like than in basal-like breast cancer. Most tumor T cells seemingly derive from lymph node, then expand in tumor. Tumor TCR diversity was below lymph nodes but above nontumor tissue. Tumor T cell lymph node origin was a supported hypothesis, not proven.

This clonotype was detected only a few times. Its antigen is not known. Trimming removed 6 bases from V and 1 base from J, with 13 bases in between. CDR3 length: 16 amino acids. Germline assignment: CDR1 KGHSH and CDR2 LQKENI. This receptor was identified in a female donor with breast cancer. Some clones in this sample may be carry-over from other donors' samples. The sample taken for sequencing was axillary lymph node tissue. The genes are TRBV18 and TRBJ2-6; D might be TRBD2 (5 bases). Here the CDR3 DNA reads TGTGCCAGCTCCCCGATATCGGGATCTGGGGCCAACGTCCTGACTTTC. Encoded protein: CASSPISGSGANVLTF.